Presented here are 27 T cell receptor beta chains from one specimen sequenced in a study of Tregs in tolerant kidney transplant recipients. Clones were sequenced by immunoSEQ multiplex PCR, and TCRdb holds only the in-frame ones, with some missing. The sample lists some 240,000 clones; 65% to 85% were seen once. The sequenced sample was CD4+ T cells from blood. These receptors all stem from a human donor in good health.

The CDR3 DNA is TGTGCCATTAGGCCCGTGAGCTCCTATAATTCACCCCTCCACTTT. It yields the protein CAIRPVSSYNSPLHF. This sequence joins TRBV10-3 and TRBJ1-6; no clear D. The CDR3 extends over 15 amino acids. Per the germline V gene, CDR1 is ENHRY and CDR2 is SYGVKD. V was cut by 9 bases and J by 0 bases, with 12 bases left in between.

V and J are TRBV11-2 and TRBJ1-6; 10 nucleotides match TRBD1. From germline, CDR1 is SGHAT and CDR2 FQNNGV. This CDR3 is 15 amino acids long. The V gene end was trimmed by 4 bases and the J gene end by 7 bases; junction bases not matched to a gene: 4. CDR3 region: CASSSGTGANSPLHF. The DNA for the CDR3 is TGTGCCAGCAGCTCCGGGACAGGGGCCAATTCACCCCTCCACTTT.

CDR3 residues: CASSQVPRDRDLWGNQPQHF. CDR3 coding DNA: TGTGCCAGCAGCCAAGTTCCCCGGGACAGGGATCTCTGGGGCAATCAGCCCCAGCATTTT. The J gene is TRBJ1-5, the V gene TRBV4-2; TRBD1 matches 9 bases. Germline V lookup: CDR1 LGHNA, CDR2 YNFKEQ. The CDR3 contains 20 residues. Germline trimming cut 1 base from V and 2 bases from J; bases unmatched to any gene: 15.

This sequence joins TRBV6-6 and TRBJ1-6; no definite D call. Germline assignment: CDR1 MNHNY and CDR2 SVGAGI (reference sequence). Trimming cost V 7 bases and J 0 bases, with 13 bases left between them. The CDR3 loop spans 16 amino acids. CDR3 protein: CASTTGRSSYNSPLHF. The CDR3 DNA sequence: TGTGCCAGCACCACTGGACGTAGCTCCTATAATTCACCCCTCCACTTT.

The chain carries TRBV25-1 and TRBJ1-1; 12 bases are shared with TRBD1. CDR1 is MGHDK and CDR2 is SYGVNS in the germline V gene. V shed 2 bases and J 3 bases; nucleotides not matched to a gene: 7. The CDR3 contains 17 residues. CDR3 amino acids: CASSEGGTGGAYTEAFF. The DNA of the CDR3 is TGTGCCAGCAGTGAAGGTGGGACAGGGGGCGCATACACTGAAGCTTTCTTT.

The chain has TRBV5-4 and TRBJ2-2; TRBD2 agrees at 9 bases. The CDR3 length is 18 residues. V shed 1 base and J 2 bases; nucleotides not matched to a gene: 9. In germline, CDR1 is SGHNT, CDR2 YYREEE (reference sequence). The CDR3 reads CASSLLLLAGVNTGELFF. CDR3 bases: TGTGCCAGCAGCTTGCTGCTTTTAGCGGGAGTAAACACCGGGGAGCTGTTTTTT.

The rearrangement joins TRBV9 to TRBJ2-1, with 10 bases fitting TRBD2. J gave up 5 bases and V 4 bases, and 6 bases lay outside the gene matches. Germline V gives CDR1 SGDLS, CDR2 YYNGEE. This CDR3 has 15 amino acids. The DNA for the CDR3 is TGTGCCAGCAGCCCAGGGACTAGCGCAAACAATGAGCAGTTCTTC. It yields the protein CASSPGTSANNEQFF.

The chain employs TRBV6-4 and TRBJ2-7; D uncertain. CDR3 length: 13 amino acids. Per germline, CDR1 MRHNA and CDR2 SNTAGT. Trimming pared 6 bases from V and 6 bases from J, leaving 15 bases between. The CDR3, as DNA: TGTGCCAGCAGGCCGGACGGCCGCCCCGAGCAGTACTTC. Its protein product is CASRPDGRPEQYF.

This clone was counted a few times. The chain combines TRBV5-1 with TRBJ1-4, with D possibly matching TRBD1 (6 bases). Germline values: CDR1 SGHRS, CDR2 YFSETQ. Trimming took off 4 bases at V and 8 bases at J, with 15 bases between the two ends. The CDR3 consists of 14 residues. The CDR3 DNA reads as TGCGCCAGCAGCCTCACAGGGAACGGGGAAAAACTGTTTTTT. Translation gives CASSLTGNGEKLFF. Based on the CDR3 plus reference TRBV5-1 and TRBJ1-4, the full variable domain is KAGVTQTPRYLIKTRGQQVTLSCSPISGHRSVSWYQQTPGQGLQFLFEYFSETQRNKGNFPGRFSGRQFSNSRSEMNVSTLELGDSALYLCASSLTGNGEKLFFGSGTQLSVL.

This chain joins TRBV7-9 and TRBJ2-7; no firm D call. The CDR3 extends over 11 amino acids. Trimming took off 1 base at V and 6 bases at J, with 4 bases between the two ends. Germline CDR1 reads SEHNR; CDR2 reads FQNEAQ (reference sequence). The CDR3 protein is CASSLVGEQYF. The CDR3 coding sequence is TGTGCCAGCAGCTTAGTGGGCGAGCAGTACTTC.

CDR3 in amino acids: CASRKSGLAAYNEQFF. Written as DNA, the CDR3 is TGTGCCAGCAGAAAATCGGGACTAGCGGCCTACAATGAGCAGTTCTTC. V is TRBV27 and J is TRBJ2-1; 11 nucleotides agree with TRBD2. V lost 6 bases to trimming and J lost 2 bases; unmatched junction nucleotides: 6. The germline gives CDR1 MNHEY, CDR2 SMNVEV (reference sequence). CDR3 size: 16 residues.

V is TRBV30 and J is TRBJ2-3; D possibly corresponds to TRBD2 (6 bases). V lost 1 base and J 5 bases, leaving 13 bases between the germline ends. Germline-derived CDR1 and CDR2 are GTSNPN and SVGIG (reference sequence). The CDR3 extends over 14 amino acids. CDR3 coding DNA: TGTGCCTGGAGTGGTGGGGGAGGAGAAGATACGCAGTATTTT. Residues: CAWSGGGGEDTQYF. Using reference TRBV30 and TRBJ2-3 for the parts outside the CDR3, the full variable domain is SQTIHQWPATLVQPVGSPLSLECTVEGTSNPNLYWYRQAAGRGLQLLFYSVGIGQISSEVPQNLSASRPQDRQFILSSKKLLLSDSGFYLCAWSGGGGEDTQYFGPGTRLTVL.

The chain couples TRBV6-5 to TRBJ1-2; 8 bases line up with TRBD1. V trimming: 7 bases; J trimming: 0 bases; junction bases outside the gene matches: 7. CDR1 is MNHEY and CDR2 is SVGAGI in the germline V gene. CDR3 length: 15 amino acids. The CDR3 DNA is TGTGCCAGCATCCTCAGACAGGGGCCTAACTATGGCTACACCTTC. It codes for CASILRQGPNYGYTF.

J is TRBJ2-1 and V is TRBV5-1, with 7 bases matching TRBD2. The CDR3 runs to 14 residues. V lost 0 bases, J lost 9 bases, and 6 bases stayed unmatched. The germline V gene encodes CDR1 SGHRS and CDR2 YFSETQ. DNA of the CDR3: TGCGCCAGCAGCTTGGCGCGGGGGAGGGGTGAGCAGTTCTTC. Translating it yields CASSLARGRGEQFF. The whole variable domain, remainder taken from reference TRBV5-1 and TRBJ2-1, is KAGVTQTPRYLIKTRGQQVTLSCSPISGHRSVSWYQQTPGQGLQFLFEYFSETQRNKGNFPGRFSGRQFSNSRSEMNVSTLELGDSALYLCASSLARGRGEQFFGPGTRLTVL.

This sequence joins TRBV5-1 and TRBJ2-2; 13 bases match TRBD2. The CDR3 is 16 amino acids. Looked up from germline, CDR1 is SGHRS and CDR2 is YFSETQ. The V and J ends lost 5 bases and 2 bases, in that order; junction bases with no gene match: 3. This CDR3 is CASRGLAGFNTGELFF. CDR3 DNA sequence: TGCGCCAGCAGGGGACTAGCGGGGTTTAACACCGGGGAGCTGTTTTTT.

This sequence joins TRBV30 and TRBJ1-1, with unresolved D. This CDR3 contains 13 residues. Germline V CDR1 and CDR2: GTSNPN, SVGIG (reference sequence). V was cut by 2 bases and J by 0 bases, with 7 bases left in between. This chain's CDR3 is CAWSTELNTEAFF. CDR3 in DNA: TGTGCCTGGAGTACAGAGTTGAACACTGAAGCTTTCTTT.

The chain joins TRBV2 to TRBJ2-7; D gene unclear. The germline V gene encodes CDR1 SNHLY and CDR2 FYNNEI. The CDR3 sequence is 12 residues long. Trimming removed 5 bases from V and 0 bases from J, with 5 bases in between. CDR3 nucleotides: TGTGCCAGCAGTTCGAGCTCCTACGAGCAGTACTTC. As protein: CASSSSSYEQYF.

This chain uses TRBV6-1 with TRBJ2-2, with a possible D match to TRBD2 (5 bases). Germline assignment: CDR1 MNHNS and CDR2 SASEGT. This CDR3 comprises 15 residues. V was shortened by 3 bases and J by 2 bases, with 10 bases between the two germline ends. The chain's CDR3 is CASSEWTGNTGELFF. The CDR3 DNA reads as TGTGCCAGCAGTGAGTGGACGGGAAACACCGGGGAGCTGTTTTTT.

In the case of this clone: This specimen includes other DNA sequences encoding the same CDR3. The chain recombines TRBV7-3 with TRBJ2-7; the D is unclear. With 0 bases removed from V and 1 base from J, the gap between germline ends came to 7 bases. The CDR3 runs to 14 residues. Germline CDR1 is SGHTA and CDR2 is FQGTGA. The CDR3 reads CASSLTGSSYEQYF. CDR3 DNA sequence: TGTGCCAGCAGCTTAACGGGTAGTTCCTACGAGCAGTACTTC.

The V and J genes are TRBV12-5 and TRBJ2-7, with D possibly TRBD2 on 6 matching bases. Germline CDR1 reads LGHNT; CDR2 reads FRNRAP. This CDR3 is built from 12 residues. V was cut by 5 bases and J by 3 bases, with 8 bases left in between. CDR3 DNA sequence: TGTGCTAGTGGTCCGGGGGTCTACGAGCAGTACTTC. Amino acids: CASGPGVYEQYF.

CDR3: CASSRQPSGATYEQYF. CDR3 DNA sequence: TGTGCCAGTAGTCGTCAGCCTAGCGGGGCTACCTACGAGCAGTACTTC. The rearrangement uses TRBV19 and TRBJ2-7; 9 bases are shared with TRBD2. V was clipped by 5 bases and J by 2 bases; unmatched bases: 10. This CDR3 contains 16 residues. Germline CDR1 is LNHDA and CDR2 is SQIVND (reference sequence).

CDR3 nucleotide sequence: TGCGCCACCAGACTGACATTTTCCTACAATGAGCAGTTCTTC. This gives the protein CATRLTFSYNEQFF. This sequence joins TRBV4-1 and TRBJ2-1; D not resolved. Trimming shortened V by 10 bases and J by 1 base, and 14 bases separated the two germline ends. Germline V gene sequence: CDR1 MGHRA, CDR2 YSYEKL. This CDR3 is 14 amino acids long.

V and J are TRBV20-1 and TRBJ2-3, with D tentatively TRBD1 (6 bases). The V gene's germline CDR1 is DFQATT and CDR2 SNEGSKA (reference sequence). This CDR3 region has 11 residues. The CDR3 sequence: CTIGGVDTQYF. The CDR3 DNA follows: TGCACAATAGGGGGAGTAGATACGCAGTATTTT.

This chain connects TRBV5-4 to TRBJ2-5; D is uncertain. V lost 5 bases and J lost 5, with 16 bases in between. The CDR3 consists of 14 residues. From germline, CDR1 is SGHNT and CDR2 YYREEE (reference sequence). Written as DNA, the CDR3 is TGTGCCAGCAGTTTAGAGCGAAACGGGGAGACCCAGTACTTC. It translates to CASSLERNGETQYF. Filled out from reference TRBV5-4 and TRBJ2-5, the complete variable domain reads ETGVTQSPTHLIKTRGQQVTLRCSSQSGHNTVSWYQQALGQGPQFIFQYYREEENGRGNFPPRFSGLQFPNYSSELNVNALELDDSALYLCASSLERNGETQYFGPGTRLLVL.

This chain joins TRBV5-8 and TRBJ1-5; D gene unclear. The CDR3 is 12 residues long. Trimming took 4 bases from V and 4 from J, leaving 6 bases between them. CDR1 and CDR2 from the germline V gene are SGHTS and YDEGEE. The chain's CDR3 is CASSPWNQPQHF. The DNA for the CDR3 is TGTGCCAGCAGCCCATGGAATCAGCCCCAGCATTTT.

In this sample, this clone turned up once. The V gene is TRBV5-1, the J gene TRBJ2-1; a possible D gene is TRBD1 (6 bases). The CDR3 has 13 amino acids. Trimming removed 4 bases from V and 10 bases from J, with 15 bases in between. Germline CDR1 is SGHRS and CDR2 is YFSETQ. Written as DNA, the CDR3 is TGCGCCAGCAGCCCGCAAACAGGGAACGAGCAGTTCTTC. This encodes CASSPQTGNEQFF. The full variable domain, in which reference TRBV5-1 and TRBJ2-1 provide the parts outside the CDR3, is KAGVTQTPRYLIKTRGQQVTLSCSPISGHRSVSWYQQTPGQGLQFLFEYFSETQRNKGNFPGRFSGRQFSNSRSEMNVSTLELGDSALYLCASSPQTGNEQFFGPGTRLTVL.

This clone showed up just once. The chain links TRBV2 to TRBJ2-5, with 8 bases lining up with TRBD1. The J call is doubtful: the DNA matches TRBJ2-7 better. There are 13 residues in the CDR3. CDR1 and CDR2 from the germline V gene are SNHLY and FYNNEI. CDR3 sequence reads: CASSTYGQGEQYF. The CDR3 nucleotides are TGTGCCAGCAGTACCTATGGACAGGGCGAGCAGTACTTC.